This entry is about one TCR beta chain. Method: immunoSEQ multiplex PCR; TCRdb's copy keeps in-frame clones and lacks some. The sample consists of 140,000 to 150,000 clones, more than 85% of them appearing once. This sample is part of a study of control samples from healthy donors and cancer patients. J gave up 4 bases and V 5 bases, and 5 bases lay outside the gene matches. Germline CDR1 reads MDHEN; CDR2 reads SYDVKM. The CDR3 runs 14 residues. The receptor comes from a man younger than 30 in good health. The sequencing sample was made of blood. The chain joins TRBV28 to TRBJ2-1; 7 nucleotides align to TRBD1. In DNA form, the CDR3 reads TGTGCCAGCAGTCTCGACAGGGAGTACAATGAGCAGTTCTTC. It yields the protein CASSLDREYNEQFF.